The text below deals with one T cell receptor beta chain. What it binds is not known. V gave up 5 bases and J gave up 6 bases, with 11 bases separating them. In germline, CDR1 is PRHDT, CDR2 FYEKMQ (reference sequence). This CDR3 spans 13 amino acids. Libraries were made from TCR beta cDNA, and they carried unique molecular identifiers. Roughly 510,000 cDNA molecules were recovered from an input of 1 to 10 million T cells. Via MiXCR, TCRdb re-called the PCR reads, giving one row per CDR3 protein. The data contain approximately 730,000 distinct CDR3 sequences, around 42% of them singletons. This specimen belongs to a study of post-analysis software for immune sequencing data. Notes on the study in general: Included in a set of about five TRBV segments more frequent in patients than controls were TRBV5-6, TRBV5-1 and TRBV20-1. Samples sharing a preparation batch grouped tightly together when assessed by F measure.

The clonotype was recovered from a girl aged 5-17 years with multiple sclerosis. Material: blood. This chain connects TRBV13 to TRBJ2-1; unclear D gene. CDR3 DNA sequence: TGTGCCAGCAGCGCCGGACGGAGCAATGAGCAGTTCTTC. Its protein product is CASSAGRSNEQFF.